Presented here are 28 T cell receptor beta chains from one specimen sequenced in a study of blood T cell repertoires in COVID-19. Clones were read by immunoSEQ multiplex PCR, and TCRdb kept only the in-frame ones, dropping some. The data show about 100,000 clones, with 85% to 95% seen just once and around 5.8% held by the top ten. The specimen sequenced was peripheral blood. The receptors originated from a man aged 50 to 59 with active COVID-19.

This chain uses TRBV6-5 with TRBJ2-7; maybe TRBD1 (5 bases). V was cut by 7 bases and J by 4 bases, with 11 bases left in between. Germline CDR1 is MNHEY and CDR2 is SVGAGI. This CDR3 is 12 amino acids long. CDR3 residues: CASTAGKYEQYF. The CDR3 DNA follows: TGTGCCAGCACCGCAGGGAAATACGAGCAGTACTTC.

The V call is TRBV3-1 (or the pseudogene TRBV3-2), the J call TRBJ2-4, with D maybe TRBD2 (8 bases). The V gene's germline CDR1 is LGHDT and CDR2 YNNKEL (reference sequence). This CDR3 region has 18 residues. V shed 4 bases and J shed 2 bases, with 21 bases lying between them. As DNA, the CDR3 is TGTGCCAGCAGCCTAGGGGGCCTTAGCGGGGCTCCCAAAAACATTCAGTACTTC. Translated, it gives CASSLGGLSGAPKNIQYF.

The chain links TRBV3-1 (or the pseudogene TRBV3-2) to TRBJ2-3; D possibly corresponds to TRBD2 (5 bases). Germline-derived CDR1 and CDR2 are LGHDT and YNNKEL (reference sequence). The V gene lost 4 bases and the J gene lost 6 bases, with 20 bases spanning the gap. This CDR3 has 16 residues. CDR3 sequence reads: CASSPFGGPPPDTQYF. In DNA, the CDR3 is TGTGCCAGCAGCCCTTTCGGCGGGCCACCACCGGATACGCAGTATTTT.

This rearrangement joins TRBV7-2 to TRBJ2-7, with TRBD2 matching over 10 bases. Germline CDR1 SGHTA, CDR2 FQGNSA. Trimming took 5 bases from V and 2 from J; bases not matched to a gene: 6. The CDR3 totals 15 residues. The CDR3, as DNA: TGTGCCAGCAGCCTTGGAGCGGGAGGGCCCTACGAGCAGTACTTC. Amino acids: CASSLGAGGPYEQYF. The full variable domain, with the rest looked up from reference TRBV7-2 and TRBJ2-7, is GAGVSQSPSNKVTEKGKDVELRCDPISGHTALYWYRQSLGQGLEFLIYFQGNSAPDKSGLPSDRFSAERTGGSVSTLTIQRTQQEDSAVYLCASSLGAGGPYEQYFGPGTRLTVT.

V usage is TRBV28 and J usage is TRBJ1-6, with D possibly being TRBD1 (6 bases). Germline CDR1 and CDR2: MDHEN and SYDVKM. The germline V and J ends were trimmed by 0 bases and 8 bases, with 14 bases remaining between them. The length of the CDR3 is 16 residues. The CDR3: CASSLWAGANDSPLHF. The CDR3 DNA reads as TGTGCCAGCAGTTTATGGGCAGGGGCTAATGATTCACCCCTCCACTTT.

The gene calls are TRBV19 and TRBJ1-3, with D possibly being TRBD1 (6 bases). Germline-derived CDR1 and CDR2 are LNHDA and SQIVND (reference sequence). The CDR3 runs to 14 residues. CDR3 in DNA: TGTGCGGCGGGGGGCCTCGCCTCTGGAAACACCATATATTTT. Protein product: CAAGGLASGNTIYF.

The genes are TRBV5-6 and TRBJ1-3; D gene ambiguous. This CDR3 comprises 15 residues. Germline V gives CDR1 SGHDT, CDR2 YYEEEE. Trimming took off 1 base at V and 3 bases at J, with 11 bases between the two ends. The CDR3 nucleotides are TGTGCCAGCAGCTTGCGGGGAGTCAGTGGAAACACCATATATTTT. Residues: CASSLRGVSGNTIYF.

The CDR3 loop reads CASSLTGATNSPLHF. CDR3 in DNA: TGCGCCAGCAGCTTGACAGGGGCCACCAATTCACCCCTCCACTTT. V gene TRBV5-1 combines with J gene TRBJ1-6, with 7 nucleotides matching TRBD1. J was trimmed by 7 bases and V by 1 base; bases with no gene match: 5. CDR1 and CDR2 (germline): SGHRS, YFSETQ. The CDR3 runs 15 residues.

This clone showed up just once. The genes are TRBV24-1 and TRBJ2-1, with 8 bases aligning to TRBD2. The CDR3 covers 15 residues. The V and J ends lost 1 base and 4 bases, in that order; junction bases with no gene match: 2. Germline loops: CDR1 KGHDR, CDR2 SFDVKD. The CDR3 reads CATSDFGTRYNEQFF. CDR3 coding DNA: TGTGCCACCAGTGATTTTGGGACTAGATACAATGAGCAGTTCTTC.

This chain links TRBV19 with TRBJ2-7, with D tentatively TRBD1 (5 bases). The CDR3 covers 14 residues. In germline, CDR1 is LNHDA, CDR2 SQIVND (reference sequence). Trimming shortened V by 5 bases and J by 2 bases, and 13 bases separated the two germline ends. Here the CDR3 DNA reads TGTGCCAGTAGTTGGGGCAGTCGTCCCTACGAGCAGTACTTC. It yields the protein CASSWGSRPYEQYF.

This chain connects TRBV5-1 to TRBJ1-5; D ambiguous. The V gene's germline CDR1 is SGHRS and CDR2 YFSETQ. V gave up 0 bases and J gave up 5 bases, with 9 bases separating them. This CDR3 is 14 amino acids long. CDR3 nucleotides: TGCGCCAGCAGCTTGGACGGAGTTTATCAGCCCCAGCATTTT. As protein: CASSLDGVYQPQHF.

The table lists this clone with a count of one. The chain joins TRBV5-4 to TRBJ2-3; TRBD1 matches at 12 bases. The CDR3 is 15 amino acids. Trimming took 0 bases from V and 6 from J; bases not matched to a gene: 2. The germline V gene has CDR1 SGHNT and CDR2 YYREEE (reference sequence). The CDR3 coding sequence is TGTGCCAGCAGCTTGGAGGGACAGGGGGCCGATACGCAGTATTTT. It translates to CASSLEGQGADTQYF.

CDR3 residues: CASSFRDRVGEAFF. Written as DNA, the CDR3 is TGTGCCAGCAGTTTCCGCGACAGGGTTGGTGAAGCTTTCTTT. The chain combines TRBV27 with TRBJ1-1; 7 bases agree with TRBD1. This CDR3 spans 14 amino acids. V dropped 3 bases and J dropped 7; count of bases not matched to a gene: 8. Germline values: CDR1 MNHEY, CDR2 SMNVEV (reference sequence).

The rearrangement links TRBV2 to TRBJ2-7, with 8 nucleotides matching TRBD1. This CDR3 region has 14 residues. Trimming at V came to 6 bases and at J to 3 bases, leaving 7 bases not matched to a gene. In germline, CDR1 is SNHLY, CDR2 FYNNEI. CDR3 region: CASRFQGAGYEQYF. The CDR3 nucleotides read TGTGCCAGCAGATTTCAGGGGGCAGGCTACGAGCAGTACTTC.

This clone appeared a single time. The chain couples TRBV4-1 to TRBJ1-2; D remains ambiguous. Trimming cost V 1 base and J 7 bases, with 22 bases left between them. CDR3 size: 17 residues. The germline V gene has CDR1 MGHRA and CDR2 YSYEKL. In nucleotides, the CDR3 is TGCGCCAGCAGCCAAGGTAGCGGGCCCCATCCTATGGCTGGCTACACCTTC. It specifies CASSQGSGPHPMAGYTF.

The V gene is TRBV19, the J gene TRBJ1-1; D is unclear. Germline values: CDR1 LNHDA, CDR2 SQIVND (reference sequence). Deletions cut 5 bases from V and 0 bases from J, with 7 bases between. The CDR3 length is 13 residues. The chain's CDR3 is CASSPTVNTEAFF. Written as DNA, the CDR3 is TGTGCCAGTAGTCCTACAGTGAACACTGAAGCTTTCTTT.

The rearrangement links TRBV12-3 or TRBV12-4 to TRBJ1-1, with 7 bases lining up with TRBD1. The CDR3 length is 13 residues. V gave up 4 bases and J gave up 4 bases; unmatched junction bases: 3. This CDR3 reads CASSSDRATEAFF. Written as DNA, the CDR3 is TGTGCCAGCAGTTCCGACAGGGCCACTGAAGCTTTCTTT.

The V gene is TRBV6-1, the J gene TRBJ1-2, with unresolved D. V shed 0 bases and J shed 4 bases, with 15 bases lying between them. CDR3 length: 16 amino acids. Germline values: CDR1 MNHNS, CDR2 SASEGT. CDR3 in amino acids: CASSEAEGSGPYGYTF. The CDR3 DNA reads TGTGCCAGCAGTGAAGCGGAGGGTTCGGGTCCCTATGGCTACACCTTC.

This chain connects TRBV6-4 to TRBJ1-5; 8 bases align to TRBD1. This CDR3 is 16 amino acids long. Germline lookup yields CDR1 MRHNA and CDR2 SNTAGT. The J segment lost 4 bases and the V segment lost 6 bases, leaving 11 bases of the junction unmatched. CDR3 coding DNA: TGTGCCAGCAGCTACCGTGAGACAGGGGAGAATCAGCCCCAGCATTTT. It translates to CASSYRETGENQPQHF.

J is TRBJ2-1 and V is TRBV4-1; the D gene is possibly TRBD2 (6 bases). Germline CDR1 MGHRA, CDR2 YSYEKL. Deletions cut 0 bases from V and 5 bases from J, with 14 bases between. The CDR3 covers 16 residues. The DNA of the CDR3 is TGCGCCAGCAGCCAAGATCGTCGGGAGACCCACAATGAGCAGTTCTTC. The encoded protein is CASSQDRRETHNEQFF.

In DNA, the CDR3 is TGTGCCAGCACCCCCGGGGGGTCCTCCTACGAGCAGTACTTC. The encoded protein is CASTPGGSSYEQYF. The chain couples TRBV28 to TRBJ2-7; 7 bases are a match to TRBD2. This CDR3 has 14 amino acids. Germline V gives CDR1 MDHEN, CDR2 SYDVKM. V lost 7 bases to trimming and J lost 0 bases; unmatched junction nucleotides: 6.

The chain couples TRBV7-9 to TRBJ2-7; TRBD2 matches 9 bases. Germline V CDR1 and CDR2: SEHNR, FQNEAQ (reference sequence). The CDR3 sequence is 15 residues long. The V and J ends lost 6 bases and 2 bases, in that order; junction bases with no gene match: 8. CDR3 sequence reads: CASSELPSGTYEQYF. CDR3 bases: TGTGCCAGCAGTGAACTGCCTAGCGGGACCTACGAGCAGTACTTC.

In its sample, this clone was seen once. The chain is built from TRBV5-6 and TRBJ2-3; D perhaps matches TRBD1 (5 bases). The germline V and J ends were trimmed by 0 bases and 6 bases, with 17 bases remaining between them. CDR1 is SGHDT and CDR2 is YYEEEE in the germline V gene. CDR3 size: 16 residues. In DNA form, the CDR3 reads TGTGCCAGCAGCTTGGTACAGGCAGGGAAGGCCGATACGCAGTATTTT. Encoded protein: CASSLVQAGKADTQYF.

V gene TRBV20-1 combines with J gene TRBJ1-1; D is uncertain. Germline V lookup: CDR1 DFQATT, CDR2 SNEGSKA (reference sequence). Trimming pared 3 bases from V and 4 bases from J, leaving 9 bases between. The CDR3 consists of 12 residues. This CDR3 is CSASPPGTEAFF. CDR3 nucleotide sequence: TGCAGTGCTAGTCCGCCGGGCACTGAAGCTTTCTTT.

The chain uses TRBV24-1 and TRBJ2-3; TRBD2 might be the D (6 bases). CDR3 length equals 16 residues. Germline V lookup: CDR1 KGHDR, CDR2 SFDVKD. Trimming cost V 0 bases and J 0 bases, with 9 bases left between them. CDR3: CATSDLSGSSTDTQYF. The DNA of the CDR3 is TGTGCCACCAGTGATTTGAGCGGGTCTAGCACAGATACGCAGTATTTT.

CDR3 sequence (DNA): TGTGCCAGCAGTTATGACAGCATCTATGGCTACACCTTC. Residues: CASSYDSIYGYTF. The chain couples TRBV6-5 to TRBJ1-2; maybe TRBD1 (5 bases). The CDR3 has 13 amino acids. Germline loops: CDR1 MNHEY, CDR2 SVGAGI. V was clipped by 3 bases and J by 4 bases, with 9 bases between them.

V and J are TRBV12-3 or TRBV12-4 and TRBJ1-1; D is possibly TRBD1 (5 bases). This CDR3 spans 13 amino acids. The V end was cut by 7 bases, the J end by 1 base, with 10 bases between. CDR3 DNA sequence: TGTGCCAGCACCTTGACAGCGAACACTGAAGCTTTCTTT. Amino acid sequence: CASTLTANTEAFF.

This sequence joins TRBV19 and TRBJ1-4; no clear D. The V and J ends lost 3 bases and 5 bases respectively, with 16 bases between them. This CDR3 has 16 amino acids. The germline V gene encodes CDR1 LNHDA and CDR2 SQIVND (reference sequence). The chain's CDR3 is CASSISGRQLNEKLFF. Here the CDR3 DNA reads TGTGCCAGTAGTATTTCCGGGAGGCAGCTGAATGAAAAACTGTTTTTT.